One sample yielded the 25 T cell receptor beta chains listed below, sequenced in a study of T cell changes during pregnancy in multiple sclerosis. TCRdb's table, derived via immunoSEQ multiplex PCR, lists solely in-frame clones and lacks some. The sample consists of 65,000 to 70,000 clones, around 90% of them appearing once. The source material was peripheral blood, sampled in the first trimester of pregnancy. The receptors shown here come from a female donor with multiple sclerosis, enrolled in a pregnancy study.

This chain joins TRBV7-2 and TRBJ2-7, with 8 bases aligning to TRBD1. With V trimmed by 5 bases and J by 5 bases, 17 bases remained unmatched. Germline V CDR1 and CDR2: SGHTA, FQGNSA. CDR3 length: 17 amino acids. CDR3 amino acids: CASSPATIGQGKDEQYF. Written as DNA, the CDR3 is TGTGCCAGCAGCCCTGCAACGATTGGACAGGGTAAGGACGAGCAGTACTTC.

The chain uses TRBV25-1 and TRBJ2-3; TRBD2 agrees at 13 bases. This CDR3 spans 16 amino acids. The germline gives CDR1 MGHDK, CDR2 SYGVNS. Trimming cost V 4 bases and J 4 bases; bases outside gene matches: 5. CDR3 sequence: CASSGLGLAGADTQYF. The CDR3, as DNA: TGTGCCAGCAGTGGATTAGGACTAGCGGGAGCAGATACGCAGTATTTT. Supplemented by reference TRBV25-1 and TRBJ2-3, the full variable domain reads EADIYQTPRYLVIGTGKKITLECSQTMGHDKMYWYQQDPGMELHLIHYSYGVNSTEKGDLSSESTVSRIRTEHFPLTLESARPSHTSQYLCASSGLGLAGADTQYFGPGTRLTVL.

CDR3 residues: CASSCATSGPYNEQFF. DNA of the CDR3: TGCGCCAGCAGCTGCGCGACTAGCGGACCCTACAATGAGCAGTTCTTC. The chain is built from TRBV5-1 and TRBJ2-1; 9 nucleotides align to TRBD2. The CDR3 extends over 16 amino acids. Germline values: CDR1 SGHRS, CDR2 YFSETQ. Germline trimming cut 3 bases from V and 2 bases from J; bases unmatched to any gene: 6.

The V gene is TRBV11-2, the J gene TRBJ1-3; 9 nucleotides align to TRBD1. In germline, CDR1 is SGHAT, CDR2 FQNNGV. The CDR3 is 16 residues long. The ends lost 0 bases at V and 4 bases at J; junction bases unmatched: 4. CDR3 nucleotide sequence: TGTGCCAGCAGCTTAGATCTTGGGACAGGGGGAAACACCATATATTTT. Translating it yields CASSLDLGTGGNTIYF.

The V gene is TRBV5-1, the J gene TRBJ1-2; tentative D call: TRBD1 (6 bases). The CDR3 contains 14 residues. Trimming removed 0 bases at V and 2 bases at J, with 8 bases between. Germline loops: CDR1 SGHRS, CDR2 YFSETQ. The CDR3 DNA follows: TGCGCCAGCAGCTTGGAAGGACAGAACTATGGCTACACCTTC. Its protein product is CASSLEGQNYGYTF.

The gene calls are TRBV19 and TRBJ2-5; 12 bases are a match to TRBD2. The CDR3 has 16 amino acids. Germline V lookup: CDR1 LNHDA, CDR2 SQIVND (reference sequence). The V gene end was trimmed by 4 bases and the J gene end by 4 bases; junction bases not matched to a gene: 7. CDR3 nucleotides: TGTGCCAGTAGTACCCTTCTAGCGGGAGGGGGAGAGACCCAGTACTTC. Protein: CASSTLLAGGGETQYF.

The rearrangement uses TRBV5-1 and TRBJ1-1; D ambiguous. The CDR3 runs 16 residues. Germline V gene lookup returns CDR1 SGHRS and CDR2 YFSETQ. V dropped 5 bases and J dropped 3 bases, with 20 bases sitting between them. The CDR3 spells CASRFEGPGAYTEAFF. In nucleotides, the CDR3 is TGCGCCAGCAGATTTGAGGGCCCGGGAGCGTACACTGAAGCTTTCTTT. The whole variable domain, filled in from reference TRBV5-1 and TRBJ1-1, reads KAGVTQTPRYLIKTRGQQVTLSCSPISGHRSVSWYQQTPGQGLQFLFEYFSETQRNKGNFPGRFSGRQFSNSRSEMNVSTLELGDSALYLCASRFEGPGAYTEAFFGQGTRLTVV.

The genes are TRBV7-8 and TRBJ2-7; a weak D match, TRBD1 (6 bases). CDR1 is SGHVS and CDR2 is FQNEAQ in the germline V gene. Trimming removed 4 bases from V and 3 bases from J, with 22 bases in between. This CDR3 comprises 17 residues. CDR3 DNA sequence: TGTGCCAGCAGCTCTCCACTCTTAACAGGGCTCCTCTACGAGCAGTACTTC. Translation: CASSSPLLTGLLYEQYF.

The CDR3 spells CASSKTGVLDKQYF. The DNA of the CDR3 is TGTGCCAGTAGTAAGACAGGGGTCCTCGACAAGCAGTACTTC. This rearrangement joins TRBV19 to TRBJ2-7; 8 bases agree with TRBD1. Germline lookup yields CDR1 LNHDA and CDR2 SQIVND (reference sequence). The CDR3 loop spans 14 amino acids. The V gene end was trimmed by 4 bases and the J gene end by 8 bases; junction bases not matched to a gene: 10.

This clone was detected only once. The chain carries TRBV18 and TRBJ2-1, with 8 bases fitting TRBD1. The V and J ends lost 3 bases and 8 bases, in that order; junction bases with no gene match: 18. Germline CDR1 KGHSH, CDR2 LQKENI. CDR3 length: 18 residues. CDR3 loop: CASSPRIATGASSYEQFF. CDR3 nucleotides: TGTGCCAGCTCACCGAGAATCGCGACAGGGGCTAGTTCTTATGAGCAGTTCTTC.

The chain recombines TRBV5-1 with TRBJ2-5, with D perhaps matching TRBD1 (5 bases). Trimming pared 0 bases from V and 2 bases from J, leaving 11 bases between. The CDR3 runs to 15 residues. Germline V lookup: CDR1 SGHRS, CDR2 YFSETQ. CDR3 loop: CASSLGQQIQETQYF. The DNA for the CDR3 is TGCGCCAGCAGCTTGGGACAGCAAATACAAGAGACCCAGTACTTC.

The chain is built from TRBV10-3 and TRBJ1-1; D not certain. Looked up from germline, CDR1 is ENHRY and CDR2 is SYGVKD. The CDR3 extends over 16 amino acids. The germline V and J ends were trimmed by 0 bases and 0 bases, with 11 bases remaining between them. CDR3 region: CAISESRAALNTEAFF. CDR3 DNA: TGTGCCATCAGTGAGTCGAGGGCGGCGCTGAACACTGAAGCTTTCTTT.

The chain couples TRBV30 to TRBJ1-1, with 10 bases fitting TRBD1. The CDR3 length is 15 residues. Trimming removed 1 base from V and 5 bases from J; junction bases left unmatched: 7. Germline lookup yields CDR1 GTSNPN and CDR2 SVGIG (reference sequence). CDR3: CAWSDRQGAKTEAFF. The CDR3 DNA sequence: TGTGCCTGGAGTGACCGACAGGGGGCGAAAACTGAAGCTTTCTTT.

V gene TRBV6-1 combines with J gene TRBJ2-1, with D possibly TRBD2 on 5 matching bases. The CDR3 has 13 amino acids. V lost 4 bases to trimming and J lost 10 bases, with 14 bases between them. The germline CDR1 and CDR2 sequences are MNHNS and SASEGT. In DNA form, the CDR3 reads TGTGCCAGCAGTGCGGTGAGGAGGCGCGAGCAGTTCTTC. Amino acid sequence: CASSAVRRREQFF.

The chain links TRBV5-1 to TRBJ2-7; 7 bases align to TRBD2. Germline CDR1 is SGHRS and CDR2 is YFSETQ. The CDR3 length is 16 residues. The trim removed 0 bases at V and 5 bases at J, leaving 11 bases unmatched. The CDR3 loop is CASSLAGGGRPNEQYF. The CDR3 region has the DNA TGCGCCAGCAGCTTGGCCGGCGGGGGAAGACCCAACGAGCAGTACTTC. The full variable domain, completed using reference TRBV5-1 and TRBJ2-7, is KAGVTQTPRYLIKTRGQQVTLSCSPISGHRSVSWYQQTPGQGLQFLFEYFSETQRNKGNFPGRFSGRQFSNSRSEMNVSTLELGDSALYLCASSLAGGGRPNEQYFGPGTRLTVT.

This rearrangement joins TRBV6-5 to TRBJ2-2; unclear D gene. V was shortened by 1 base and J by 0 bases, with 9 bases between the two germline ends. Germline V gene lookup returns CDR1 MNHEY and CDR2 SVGAGI. This CDR3 spans 16 amino acids. The DNA of the CDR3 is TGTGCCAGCAGTTACTATCGCGGCTCGAACACCGGGGAGCTGTTTTTT. Amino acid sequence: CASSYYRGSNTGELFF.

The chain combines TRBV9 with TRBJ1-4, with D uncertain. Deletions cut 7 bases from V and 8 bases from J, with 18 bases between. Germline CDR1 reads SGDLS; CDR2 reads YYNGEE. CDR3 length: 14 residues. CDR3 coding DNA: TGTGCCAGCTCCCAAAGCCCATCACTCGAAAAACTGTTTTTT. Its translation is CASSQSPSLEKLFF.

The genes are TRBV28 and TRBJ2-7; maybe TRBD2 (6 bases). The CDR3 has 17 amino acids. Trimming removed 1 base from V and 2 bases from J, with 18 bases in between. Per the germline V gene, CDR1 is MDHEN and CDR2 is SYDVKM. The CDR3 bases are TGTGCCAGCAGTTTATATCCCGGAAGGGAGCGGGCCTACGAGCAGTACTTC. Translated, it gives CASSLYPGRERAYEQYF.

This clone was observed a single time. The genes are TRBV2 and TRBJ2-1; the D gene is possibly TRBD2 (5 bases). V dropped 4 bases and J dropped 8 bases, with 12 bases sitting between them. In germline, CDR1 is SNHLY, CDR2 FYNNEI. CDR3 length: 13 amino acids. The CDR3, as DNA: TGTGCCAGCAGTGCGTCGGGAAGGGATGAGCAGTTCTTC. It is translated as CASSASGRDEQFF. Using reference TRBV2 and TRBJ2-1 for the parts outside the CDR3, the full variable domain is EPEVTQTPSHQVTQMGQEVILRCVPISNHLYFYWYRQILGQKVEFLVSFYNNEISEKSEIFDDQFSVERPDGSNFTLKIRSTKLEDSAMYFCASSASGRDEQFFGPGTRLTVL.

CDR3 coding DNA: TGTGCCAGTAGCCAAACAGGGGAATTCTATGGCTACACCTTC. Protein product: CASSQTGEFYGYTF. This chain joins TRBV19 and TRBJ1-2; 7 nucleotides align to TRBD1. V lost 6 bases to trimming and J lost 4 bases; unmatched junction nucleotides: 8. Germline CDR1 LNHDA, CDR2 SQIVND (reference sequence). This CDR3 region has 14 residues.

The rearrangement links TRBV21-1 to TRBJ1-5; TRBD1, the D gene given by the table, was not confirmed from the DNA. TRBV21-1 is shown as a pseudogene. There are 14 residues in the CDR3. The CDR3 reads CASRRGTETQPQHF. As DNA, the CDR3 is TGTGCCAGCAGGAGAGGGACAGAAACTCAGCCCCAGCATTTT.

The chain carries TRBV28 and TRBJ2-3; D possibly corresponds to TRBD2 (5 bases). From germline, CDR1 is MDHEN and CDR2 SYDVKM. The CDR3 consists of 14 residues. Trimming pared 3 bases from V and 0 bases from J, leaving 7 bases between. The DNA for the CDR3 is TGTGCCAGCAGTTTCCGGGGAAGCACAGATACGCAGTATTTT. This codes for CASSFRGSTDTQYF.

This rearrangement joins TRBV29-1 to TRBJ1-2, with D possibly matching TRBD1 (5 bases). V lost 3 bases, J lost 3 bases, and 11 bases lay in between. The CDR3 totals 13 residues. Germline V gives CDR1 SQVTM, CDR2 ANQGSEA. For the CDR3, the DNA is TGCAGCGTTGAGGGTCAGGGATACTATGGCTACACCTTC. This translates into CSVEGQGYYGYTF.

V and J are TRBV5-1 and TRBJ2-5; possibly TRBD2 for D (5 bases). The CDR3 consists of 14 residues. From germline, CDR1 is SGHRS and CDR2 YFSETQ. The V and J ends lost 0 bases and 5 bases respectively, with 11 bases between them. DNA of the CDR3: TGCGCCAGCAGCTTGGGCCTCGGCGGGGAGACCCAGTACTTC. As protein: CASSLGLGGETQYF.

The rearrangement links TRBV5-4 to TRBJ2-1, with D possibly TRBD1 on 5 matching bases. The germline gives CDR1 SGHNT, CDR2 YYREEE (reference sequence). CDR3 size: 14 residues. V was cut by 4 bases and J by 7 bases, with 15 bases left in between. The CDR3 spells CASSHPGQGNEQFF. CDR3 bases: TGTGCCAGCAGCCACCCCGGTCAGGGAAATGAGCAGTTCTTC. Full variable domain (remainder filled in from reference TRBV5-4 and TRBJ2-1): ETGVTQSPTHLIKTRGQQVTLRCSSQSGHNTVSWYQQALGQGPQFIFQYYREEENGRGNFPPRFSGLQFPNYSSELNVNALELDDSALYLCASSHPGQGNEQFFGPGTRLTVL.